The 17 T cell receptor beta chains below were found in one sample sequenced in a study of blood T cell repertoires in COVID-19. Clones were read by immunoSEQ multiplex PCR, and TCRdb kept only the in-frame ones, dropping some. The table has approximately 300,000 clones, roughly 90% seen once. The specimen sequenced was peripheral blood. The receptors shown here come from a man between 18 and 35 years old who had recovered from COVID-19.

The genes are TRBV7-3 and TRBJ2-3; D perhaps matches TRBD1 (5 bases). The germline V and J ends were trimmed by 2 bases and 2 bases, with 11 bases remaining between them. CDR1 and CDR2 (germline): SGHTA, FQGTGA. This CDR3 contains 15 residues. The CDR3 reads CASSLDSPSTDTQYF. CDR3 nucleotide sequence: TGTGCCAGCAGCTTAGACAGCCCGTCCACAGATACGCAGTATTTT.

The chain is built from TRBV10-1 and TRBJ2-1; 9 bases fit TRBD2. CDR1 and CDR2 (germline): WNHNN, SYGVQD (reference sequence). The CDR3 covers 14 residues. Trimming took 4 bases from V and 4 from J; bases not matched to a gene: 2. CDR3 sequence: CASSVAGVYNEQFF. The CDR3 bases are TGCGCCAGCAGTGTAGCGGGAGTATACAATGAGCAGTTCTTC.

The chain is built from TRBV3-1 (or the pseudogene TRBV3-2) and TRBJ2-7; D remains ambiguous. Trimming cost V 0 bases and J 0 bases, with 12 bases left between them. Germline loops: CDR1 LGHDT, CDR2 YNNKEL (reference sequence). The CDR3 has 16 residues. CDR3 DNA: TGTGCCAGCAGCCAAGATCTTAAAATTCCCTCCTACGAGCAGTACTTC. The encoded protein is CASSQDLKIPSYEQYF.

This chain joins TRBV12-3 or TRBV12-4 and TRBJ1-6; 7 nucleotides line up with TRBD1. Trimming removed 5 bases from V and 10 bases from J; junction bases left unmatched: 2. The CDR3 spans 12 residues. This CDR3 reads CASSVQGSPLHF. The CDR3, as DNA: TGTGCCAGCAGTGTACAGGGGTCACCCCTCCACTTT.

The chain carries TRBV18 and TRBJ2-1; 8 positions match TRBD2. Losses at the gene ends were 0 bases for V and 7 bases for J; bases not matched to a gene: 8. CDR3 length: 16 residues. The germline CDR1 and CDR2 sequences are KGHSH and LQKENI. CDR3 DNA sequence: TGTGCCAGCTCACCACCGAACAGCGGGAGTTATAATGAGCAGTTCTTC. Translated, it gives CASSPPNSGSYNEQFF.

This clone is a singleton in its sample. This chain links TRBV10-3 with TRBJ2-1; TRBD2 agrees at 9 bases. Germline V gene data show CDR1 as ENHRY and CDR2 as SYGVKD. After removal of 3 bases from V and 3 bases from J, the junction contained 6 bases not matched to a gene. CDR3 size: 16 residues. CDR3 in DNA: TGTGCCATCAGTGATGGGCTAGCGGGAATCTACAATGAGCAGTTCTTC. Residues: CAISDGLAGIYNEQFF.

This clone has just one count. This chain connects TRBV5-1 to TRBJ2-3; D is unresolved. There are 16 residues in the CDR3. The germline gives CDR1 SGHRS, CDR2 YFSETQ. Trimming took off 4 bases at V and 0 bases at J, with 15 bases between the two ends. CDR3 coding DNA: TGCGCCAGCAGCCCGAATAGCAGAGCTAGCACAGATACGCAGTATTTT. This translates into CASSPNSRASTDTQYF.

The CDR3 DNA follows: TGCAGCGTTGCAGGGCCTGACAGGCTCTACGAGCAGTACTTC. As protein: CSVAGPDRLYEQYF. The V gene is TRBV29-1, the J gene TRBJ2-7, with D possibly matching TRBD1 (6 bases). Germline V gene lookup returns CDR1 SQVTM and CDR2 ANQGSEA. The CDR3 has 14 residues. Trimming cost V 4 bases and J 3 bases, with 16 bases left between them.

The sample holds one count of this clone. V usage is TRBV10-3 and J usage is TRBJ2-3, with TRBD2 identical over 7 bases. The CDR3 covers 15 residues. Germline V lookup: CDR1 ENHRY, CDR2 SYGVKD. V gave up 8 bases and J gave up 4 bases; unmatched junction bases: 12. The DNA of the CDR3 is TGTGCCATCGGGAGGGGTGAGGAGGGGTCAGATACGCAGTATTTT. As protein: CAIGRGEEGSDTQYF.

This clone was seen more than once but under ten times. The CDR3 DNA follows: TGTGCCAGCAGCCAAGATCGGTCCGGGTCCTCCTACGAGCAGTACTTC. Translated: CASSQDRSGSSYEQYF. The J gene is TRBJ2-7, the V gene TRBV4-2; no firm D call. The CDR3 is 16 amino acids. V was trimmed by 0 bases and J by 0 bases, leaving 12 bases between them. CDR1 LGHNA and CDR2 YNFKEQ come from the germline V gene.

J is TRBJ1-2 and V is TRBV9; 11 nucleotides match TRBD1. The CDR3 extends over 15 amino acids. The germline V gene encodes CDR1 SGDLS and CDR2 YYNGEE. V was pared by 3 bases and J by 5 bases, with 6 bases of the junction left unmatched. CDR3 nucleotides: TGTGCCAGCAGCGGGGACAGGGGGGGTAGGTATGGCTACACCTTC. Residues: CASSGDRGGRYGYTF. Filled out from reference TRBV9 and TRBJ1-2, the complete variable domain reads DSGVTQTPKHLITATGQRVTLRCSPRSGDLSVYWYQQSLDQGLQFLIQYYNGEERAKGNILERFSAQQFPDLHSELNLSSLELGDSALYFCASSGDRGGRYGYTFGSGTRLTVV.

This rearrangement joins TRBV9 to TRBJ2-5; 9 bases align to TRBD2. Trimming removed 4 bases from V and 4 bases from J; junction bases left unmatched: 8. Germline CDR1 reads SGDLS; CDR2 reads YYNGEE. The CDR3 runs 15 residues. CDR3 DNA sequence: TGTGCCAGCAGCCTTCAAGGAGCGGGGGGAGAGACCCAGTACTTC. It is translated as CASSLQGAGGETQYF. The variable domain in full, with the rest retrieved from reference TRBV9 and TRBJ2-5, is DSGVTQTPKHLITATGQRVTLRCSPRSGDLSVYWYQQSLDQGLQFLIQYYNGEERAKGNILERFSAQQFPDLHSELNLSSLELGDSALYFCASSLQGAGGETQYFGPGTRLLVL.

V and J are TRBV5-1 and TRBJ2-7; weak D call: TRBD1 (7 bases). V dropped 4 bases and J dropped 5 bases, with 19 bases sitting between them. Germline V gene data show CDR1 as SGHRS and CDR2 as YFSETQ. This CDR3 region has 15 residues. The CDR3 sequence: CASSRGVGGGHEQYF. Here the CDR3 DNA reads TGCGCCAGCAGCCGCGGGGTAGGGGGCGGGCACGAGCAGTACTTC.

The chain recombines TRBV7-8 with TRBJ1-5, with a weak D call TRBD1 (6 bases). V dropped 1 base and J dropped 3 bases, with 7 bases sitting between them. This CDR3 spans 14 amino acids. The germline gives CDR1 SGHVS, CDR2 FQNEAQ. The CDR3 region is CASSLGTVNQPQHF. As DNA, the CDR3 is TGTGCCAGCAGCTTAGGGACAGTCAATCAGCCCCAGCATTTT.

This sequence joins TRBV6-2 or TRBV6-3 and TRBJ1-1; 10 nucleotides match TRBD1. Germline loops: CDR1 MNHEY, CDR2 SVGEGT. This CDR3 is built from 14 residues. V dropped 6 bases and J dropped 4; count of bases not matched to a gene: 5. The CDR3 DNA is TGTGCCAGCAGCTTGGACAGGGGGGCCACTGAAGCTTTCTTT. It codes for CASSLDRGATEAFF.

J is TRBJ2-6 and V is TRBV7-2; TRBD2 agrees at 8 bases. The V gene's germline CDR1 is SGHTA and CDR2 FQGNSA. Germline trimming cut 5 bases from V and 0 bases from J; bases unmatched to any gene: 6. The CDR3 has 17 amino acids. The CDR3 nucleotides read TGTGCCAGCAGCCCTAGTAGCGGGGTCTCTGGGGCCAACGTCCTGACTTTC. It codes for CASSPSSGVSGANVLTF.

The CDR3: CASSLVSYNEQFF. In nucleotides, the CDR3 is TGTGCCAGCAGTCTAGTCTCCTACAATGAGCAGTTCTTC. The chain uses TRBV27 and TRBJ2-1; D is unresolved. This CDR3 has 13 residues. The V end lost 5 bases, the J end lost 0 bases, and 5 bases lay between the germline ends. Germline assignment: CDR1 MNHEY and CDR2 SMNVEV (reference sequence).